This T cell receptor beta chain is drawn from a study of blood T cells in healthy people across ages. In the study overall: Roughly one uniquely barcoded beta molecule per two T cells was captured.

Findings and caveats of the study: Unknown CMV status may confound age-related changes in expanded clones. Strong correlation existed between TCR beta diversity and naive T cell percentage.

On this clonotype itself: Its antigen is not known.

For the second PCR, which ran for 7 to 11 cycles, a sample-barcoded 5' primer and a J-beta primer mix were used. The template-switch adaptor was a 5' adaptor with 12 random nucleotides. It tagged each cDNA molecule. In TCRdb, the 5' RACE reads were re-called with MiXCR into one record per CDR3 protein. The table shows more than 550,000 distinct CDR3 sequences, with around a fifth occurring only once. This TCR was recovered from a man aged 65 to 85 in good health. Sequencing was carried out using blood.

The CDR3 here is CAWTSGRDTQYF. DNA for the CDR3: TGTGCCTGGACTAGCGGAAGAGATACGCAGTATTTT. The genes are TRBV30 and TRBJ2-3; 7 nucleotides agree with TRBD2. V shed 4 bases, J shed 5 bases, and the junction held 3 bases outside the gene matches. There are 12 residues in the CDR3. Germline V gene lookup returns CDR1 GTSNPN and CDR2 SVGIG (reference sequence).